These T cell receptor beta chains were read from a single sample in a study of control samples from healthy donors and cancer patients. The repertoire was sequenced with immunoSEQ multiplex PCR; TCRdb's copy has only in-frame clones and lacks some. The sample shows about 82,000 clones, 70% to 90% of them seen only once. Sample: blood. These receptors were collected from a man between 50 and 59 years old in good health. Each CDR3 is given with its conserved first and last residue. The order of the fields is J gene, V gene, clone size, D gene, CDR3 DNA, CDR3 protein. The D gene is left open where the match is weak. Rows may omit the clone size; those that give it use once, few, many or a size class.

TRBJ2-1,TRBV10-1,.,.,TGCGCCAGCAGTGACCGGGTCACAAAGAACAATGAGCAGTTCTTC,CASSDRVTKNNEQFF
TRBJ1-2,TRBV6-2/TRBV6-3,.,.,TGTGCCAGCAGTTACTCGATTGGAAACTATGGCTACACCTTC,CASSYSIGNYGYTF
TRBJ2-3,TRBV3-1/TRBV3-2,.,TRBD1,TGTGCCAGCAGCCCCCCCGTCAGGGGGCAAGATACGCAGTATTTT,CASSPPVRGQDTQYF
TRBJ2-3,TRBV19,.,.,TGTGCCAGTAGTATAGTACGAGAAGATACGCAGTATTTT,CASSIVREDTQYF
TRBJ1-2,TRBV28,.,.,TGTGCCAGCACTGGACGGTCCTATGGCTACACCTTC,CASTGRSYGYTF
TRBJ2-1,TRBV7-3,once,TRBD2,TGTGCCAGCAGCGGGACTAGCGGGGTCTACAATGAGCAGTTCTTC,CASSGTSGVYNEQFF
TRBJ2-5,TRBV6-1,.,.,TGTGCCAGCAGTGAAGGGTTCGGAGGGGGCGAGACCCAGTACTTC,CASSEGFGGGETQYF
TRBJ1-2,TRBV27,once,.,TGTGCCAGCAGTCCCCGGGGCGCTTATGGCTACACCTTC,CASSPRGAYGYTF
TRBJ1-4,TRBV7-9,.,TRBD1,TGTGCCAGCAGCTTGGGACAGGGGGCAGTTGAAAAACTGTTTTTT,CASSLGQGAVEKLFF
TRBJ1-1,TRBV30,.,.,TGTGCCTGGAGTGACCAGGGCATGAACACTGAAGCTTTCTTT,CAWSDQGMNTEAFF
TRBJ2-6,TRBV4-2,.,TRBD1,TGTGCCAGCAGCCAAGATACAGGGGGAAACTCTGGGGCCAACGTCCTGACTTTC,CASSQDTGGNSGANVLTF
TRBJ2-7,TRBV7-9,.,.,TGTGCCAGCAGCTTAGGGGGGAAGGTAAAGGGATACGAGCAGTACTTC,CASSLGGKVKGYEQYF
TRBJ2-7,TRBV7-9,medium-sized,.,TGTGCCAGCAGGAGCGAATCGGACGGGGACTACGAGCAGTACTTC,CASRSESDGDYEQYF
TRBJ2-1,TRBV5-1,.,TRBD2,TGCGCCAGCAGCCCGGGACTAGCGGGGGTCAGGGAGCAGTTCTTC,CASSPGLAGVREQFF
TRBJ1-5,TRBV5-8,.,.,TGTGCCAGCAGCTTGGCCCGTGGTCAGCCCCAGCATTTT,CASSLARGQPQHF
TRBJ2-5,TRBV5-5,.,.,TGTGCCAGCAGCTTGCCAGGGGACGAGACCCAGTACTTC,CASSLPGDETQYF
TRBJ2-3,TRBV11-2,.,.,TGTGCCAGCAGCTTAAACGGCGGAGATACGCAGTATTTT,CASSLNGGDTQYF
TRBJ1-1,TRBV12-3/TRBV12-4,.,.,TGTGCCAGCGGACTTGACACTTACACTGAAGCTTTCTTT,CASGLDTYTEAFF
TRBJ2-3,TRBV21-1,.,.,TGTGCCAGCAGCAAAAGGTGGCCGTCGGTGACAGATACGCAGTATTTT,CASSKRWPSVTDTQYF
TRBJ1-5,TRBV7-2,.,.,TGTGCCAGCAGGGGGATAGGGAATCAGCCCCAGCATTTT,CASRGIGNQPQHF
TRBJ2-3,TRBV29-1,.,.,TGCAGCGTTGAAGTTGGGACCGTTTCTTATACGCAGTATTTT,CSVEVGTVSYTQYF
TRBJ1-2,TRBV4-1,.,.,TGCGCCAGTTCTGAATTGCGGAGTCTACTCTATGGCTACACCTTC,CASSELRSLLYGYTF
TRBJ2-3,TRBV30,.,TRBD2,TGTGCCTGGGCCCGGACTAGATACACAGATACGCAGTATTTT,CAWARTRYTDTQYF
TRBJ2-5,TRBV6-6,.,TRBD2,TGTGCCAGCCGAGGGCGGGGGAGGAGGGAGACCCAGTACTTC,CASRGRGRRETQYF
TRBJ1-5,TRBV11-2,.,.,TGTGCCAGCAGCTTAGGCCCCGGGAGCAATCAGCCCCAGCATTTT,CASSLGPGSNQPQHF
TRBJ2-7,TRBV30,.,TRBD1,TGTGCCTGGGATCGGACAGGGGGACGCCTAGAGCAGTACTTC,CAWDRTGGRLEQYF
TRBJ1-2,TRBV5-4,.,.,TGTGCCAGCAGCCGCCTAAACCCCCGACCCTATGGCTACACCTTC,CASSRLNPRPYGYTF
TRBJ2-2,TRBV30,.,.,TGTGCCTGGAGTTCCTTTTTTGGGTGGACCGGGGAGCTGTTTTTT,CAWSSFFGWTGELFF
TRBJ1-5,TRBV30,.,.,TGTGCCTGGAGTGAGGGGTCTACTAGCAATCAGCCCCAGCATTTT,CAWSEGSTSNQPQHF
TRBJ2-2,TRBV7-8,.,TRBD1,TGTGCCAGCAGCCGACGACAGGGGAGAACCGGGGAGCTGTTTTTT,CASSRRQGRTGELFF
TRBJ1-2,TRBV4-3,.,.,TGCGCCAGCAGCCAAGATGGGGTTCGAGGTAATGGCTACACCTTC,CASSQDGVRGNGYTF
TRBJ1-6,TRBV3-1/TRBV3-2,.,.,TGTGCCAGCAGCCAAGGGGACTATAATTCACCCCTCCACTTT,CASSQGDYNSPLHF